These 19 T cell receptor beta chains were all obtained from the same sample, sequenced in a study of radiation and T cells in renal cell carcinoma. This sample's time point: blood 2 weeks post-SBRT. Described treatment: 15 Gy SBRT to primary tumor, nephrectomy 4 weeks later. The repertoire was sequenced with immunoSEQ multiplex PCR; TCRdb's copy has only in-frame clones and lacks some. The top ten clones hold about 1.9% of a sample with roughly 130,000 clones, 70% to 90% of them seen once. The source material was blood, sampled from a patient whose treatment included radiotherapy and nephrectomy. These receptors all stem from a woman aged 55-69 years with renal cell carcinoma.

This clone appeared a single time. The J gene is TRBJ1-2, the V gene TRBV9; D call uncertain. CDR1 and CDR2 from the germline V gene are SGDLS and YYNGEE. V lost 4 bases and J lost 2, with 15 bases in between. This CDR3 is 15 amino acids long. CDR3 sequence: CASSFPPEGNYGYTF. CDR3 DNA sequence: TGTGCCAGCAGCTTTCCCCCGGAGGGAAACTATGGCTACACCTTC.

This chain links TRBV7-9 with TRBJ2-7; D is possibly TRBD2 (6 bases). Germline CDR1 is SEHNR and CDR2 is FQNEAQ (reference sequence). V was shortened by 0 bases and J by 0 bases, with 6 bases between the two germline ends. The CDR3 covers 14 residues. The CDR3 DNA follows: TGTGCCAGCAGCTTAGCCGGGAGCTCCTACGAGCAGTACTTC. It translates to CASSLAGSSYEQYF.

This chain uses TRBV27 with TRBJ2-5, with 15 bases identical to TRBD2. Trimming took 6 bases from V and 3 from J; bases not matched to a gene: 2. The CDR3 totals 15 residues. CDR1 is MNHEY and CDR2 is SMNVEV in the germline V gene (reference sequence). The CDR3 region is CASRRTSGREETQYF. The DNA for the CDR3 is TGTGCCAGCAGGCGGACTAGCGGGAGGGAAGAGACCCAGTACTTC.

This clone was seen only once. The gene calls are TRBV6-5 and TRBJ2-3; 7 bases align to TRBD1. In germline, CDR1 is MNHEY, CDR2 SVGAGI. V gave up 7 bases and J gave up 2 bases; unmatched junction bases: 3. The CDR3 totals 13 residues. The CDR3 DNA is TGTGCCAGCATAGGGACAGTCACAGATACGCAGTATTTT. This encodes CASIGTVTDTQYF.

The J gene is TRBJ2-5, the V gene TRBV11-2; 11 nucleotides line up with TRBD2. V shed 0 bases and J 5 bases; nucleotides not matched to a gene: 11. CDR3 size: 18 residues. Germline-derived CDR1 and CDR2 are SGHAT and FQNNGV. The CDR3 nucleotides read TGTGCCAGCAGCTTAGATCTCGTAGCGGGGGGGCCTAGGGAGACCCAGTACTTC. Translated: CASSLDLVAGGPRETQYF. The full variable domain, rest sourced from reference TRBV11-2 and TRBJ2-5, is EAGVAQSPRYKIIEKRQSVAFWCNPISGHATLYWYQQILGQGPKLLIQFQNNGVVDDSQLPKDRFSAERLKGVDSTLKIQPAKLEDSAVYLCASSLDLVAGGPRETQYFGPGTRLLVL.

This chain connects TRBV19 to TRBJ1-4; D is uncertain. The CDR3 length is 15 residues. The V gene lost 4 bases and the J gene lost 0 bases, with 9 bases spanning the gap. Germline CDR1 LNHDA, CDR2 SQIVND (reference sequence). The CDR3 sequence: CASSTAAATNEKLFF. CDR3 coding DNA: TGTGCCAGTAGTACGGCAGCCGCAACTAATGAAAAACTGTTTTTT. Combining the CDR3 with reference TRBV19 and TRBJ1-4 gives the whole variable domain DGGITQSPKYLFRKEGQNVTLSCEQNLNHDAMYWYRQDPGQGLRLIYYSQIVNDFQKGDIAEGYSVSREKKESFPLTVTSAQKNPTAFYLCASSTAAATNEKLFFGSGTQLSVL.

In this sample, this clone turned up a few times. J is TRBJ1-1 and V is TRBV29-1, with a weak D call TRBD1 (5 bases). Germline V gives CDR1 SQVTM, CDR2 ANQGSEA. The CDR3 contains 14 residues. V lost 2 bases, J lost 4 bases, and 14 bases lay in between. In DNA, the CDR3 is TGCAGCGTTGAAATGGAGGGGTTAAGCACTGAAGCTTTCTTT. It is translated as CSVEMEGLSTEAFF.

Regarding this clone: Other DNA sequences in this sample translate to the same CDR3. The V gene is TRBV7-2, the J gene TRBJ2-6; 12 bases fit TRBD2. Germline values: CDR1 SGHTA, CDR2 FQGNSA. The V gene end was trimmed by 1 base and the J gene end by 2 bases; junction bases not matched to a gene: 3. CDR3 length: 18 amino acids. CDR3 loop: CASSLGLAGGAGANVLTF. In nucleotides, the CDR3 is TGTGCCAGCAGCTTAGGCCTAGCGGGAGGGGCTGGGGCCAACGTCCTGACTTTC.

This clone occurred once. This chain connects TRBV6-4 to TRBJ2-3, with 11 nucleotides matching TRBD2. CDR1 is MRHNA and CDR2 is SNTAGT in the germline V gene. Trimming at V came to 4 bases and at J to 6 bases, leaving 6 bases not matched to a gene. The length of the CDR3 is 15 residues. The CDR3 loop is CASSVLAGGSDTQYF. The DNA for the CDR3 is TGTGCCAGCAGTGTATTAGCGGGAGGGTCTGATACGCAGTATTTT.

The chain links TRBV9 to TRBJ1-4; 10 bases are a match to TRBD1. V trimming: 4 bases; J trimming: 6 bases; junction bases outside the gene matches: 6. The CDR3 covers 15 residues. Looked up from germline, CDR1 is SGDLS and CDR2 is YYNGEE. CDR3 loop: CASSTRQGAYEKLFF. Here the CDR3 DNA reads TGTGCCAGCAGCACACGACAGGGGGCATATGAAAAACTGTTTTTT.

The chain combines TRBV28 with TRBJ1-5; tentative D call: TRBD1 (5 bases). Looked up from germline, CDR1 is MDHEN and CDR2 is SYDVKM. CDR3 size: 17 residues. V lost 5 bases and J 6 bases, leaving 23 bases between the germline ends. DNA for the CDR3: TGTGCCAGCAGTACCGCTGGCGCAGGCCCAAGGGGTCAGCCCCAGCATTTT. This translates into CASSTAGAGPRGQPQHF.

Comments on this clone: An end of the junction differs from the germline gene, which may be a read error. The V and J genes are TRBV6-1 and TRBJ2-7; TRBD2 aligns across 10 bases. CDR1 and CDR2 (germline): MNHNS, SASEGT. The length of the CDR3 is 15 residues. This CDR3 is CASSELAGVSDEQYF. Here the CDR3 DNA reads TGTGCCAGCAGTGAACTAGCGGGAGTCTCCGACGAGCAGTACTTC.

CDR3 in amino acids: CASSLDGGDDQPQHF. The CDR3 DNA sequence: TGTGCCAGCAGCTTAGATGGGGGGGACGATCAGCCCCAGCATTTT. The gene calls are TRBV7-9 and TRBJ1-5; TRBD1 is a possible D gene (5 bases). Germline V gene data show CDR1 as SEHNR and CDR2 as FQNEAQ (reference sequence). CDR3 length: 15 amino acids. The V end was cut by 1 base, the J end by 5 bases, with 12 bases between.

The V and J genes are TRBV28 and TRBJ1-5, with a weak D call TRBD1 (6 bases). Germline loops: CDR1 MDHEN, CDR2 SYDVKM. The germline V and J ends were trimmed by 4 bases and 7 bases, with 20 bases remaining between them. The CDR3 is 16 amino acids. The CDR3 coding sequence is TGTGCCAGCAGTTCGGGGGGGGCCCAGTTGAGGCAGCCCCAGCATTTT. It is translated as CASSSGGAQLRQPQHF.

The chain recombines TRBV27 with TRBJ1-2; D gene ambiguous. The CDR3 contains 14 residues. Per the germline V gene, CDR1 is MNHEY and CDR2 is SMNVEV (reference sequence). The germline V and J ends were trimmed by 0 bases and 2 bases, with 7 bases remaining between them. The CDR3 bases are TGTGCCAGCAGTTTATCGAGGGCCAACTATGGCTACACCTTC. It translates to CASSLSRANYGYTF.

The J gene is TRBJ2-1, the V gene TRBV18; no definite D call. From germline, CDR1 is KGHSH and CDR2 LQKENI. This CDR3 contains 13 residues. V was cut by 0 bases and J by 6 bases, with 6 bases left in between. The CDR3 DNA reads TGTGCCAGCTCACCACCGGTGAGCAATGAGCAGTTCTTC. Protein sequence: CASSPPVSNEQFF.

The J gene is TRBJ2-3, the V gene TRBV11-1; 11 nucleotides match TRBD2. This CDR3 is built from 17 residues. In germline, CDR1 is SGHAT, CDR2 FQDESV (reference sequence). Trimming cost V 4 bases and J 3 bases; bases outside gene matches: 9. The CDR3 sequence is CASSSRRLAGRTDTQYF. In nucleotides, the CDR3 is TGTGCCAGCAGCTCCAGAAGACTAGCGGGGAGGACAGATACGCAGTATTTT. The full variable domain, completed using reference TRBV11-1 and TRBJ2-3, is EAEVAQSPRYKITEKSQAVAFWCDPISGHATLYWYRQILGQGPELLVQFQDESVVDDSQLPKDRFSAERLKGVDSTLKIQPAELGDSAMYLCASSSRRLAGRTDTQYFGPGTRLTVL.

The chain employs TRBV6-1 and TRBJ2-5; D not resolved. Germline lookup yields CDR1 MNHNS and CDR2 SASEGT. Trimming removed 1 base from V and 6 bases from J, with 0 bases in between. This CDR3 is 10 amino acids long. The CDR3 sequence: CASSEETQYF. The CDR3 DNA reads TGTGCCAGCAGTGAAGAGACCCAGTACTTC.

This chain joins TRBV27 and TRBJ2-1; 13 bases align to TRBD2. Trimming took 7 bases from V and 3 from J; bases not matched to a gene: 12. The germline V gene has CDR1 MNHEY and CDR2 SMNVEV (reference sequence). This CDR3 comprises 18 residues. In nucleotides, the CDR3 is TGTGCCAGCATTCCGGGACTAGCGGGACCTCTGGACTACAATGAGCAGTTCTTC. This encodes CASIPGLAGPLDYNEQFF.